The source of this T cell receptor beta chain is a study of cytomegalovirus exposure and HLA in healthy donors. About the study: The Caucasian-associated ancestry cluster held roughly 84% of 398 genotyped donors. General study points: The authors judged a highly shared variant cluster likely a sequencing artifact. Analyzed later, most CMV-associated TCR beta chains appeared HLA-restricted.

With respect to this clone: Its antigen is still unknown.

The CDR3 has 15 amino acids. The junction had 8 bases not matched to a gene; V was cut back by 4 bases and J by 4 bases. Germline V gene sequence: CDR1 SGDLS, CDR2 YYNGEE. Primers for the PCR totalled 60 Vbeta and 13 Jbeta. Clones were read by immunoSEQ multiplex PCR, and TCRdb kept only the in-frame ones, dropping some. Of about 190,000 clones listed, 75% to 90% are singletons. Sequencing was performed on PBMCs. This TCR came from a man between 40 and 49 years old in good health and CMV-seropositive. The rearrangement uses TRBV9 and TRBJ1-2; the match to TRBD1 covers 9 bases. Written as DNA, the CDR3 is TGTGCCAGCAGCCCACCGGGACAGGGAGCCTATGGCTACACCTTC. Translated, it gives CASSPPGQGAYGYTF.